This is a list of T cell receptor beta chains from one sample in a study of blood T cell repertoires in COVID-19. The data were produced by immunoSEQ multiplex PCR, yet TCRdb's version contains in-frame clones alone and is incomplete. Of fewer than 150,000 clones listed, 60% to 85% are singletons. The sample comprised peripheral blood. The receptors shown here come from a man older than 75 with acute or convalescent COVID-19. The CDR3 runs from the conserved cysteine through the conserved F or W. The D gene is left open where the match is weak. Clone size is shown for a subset of rows, as once, few, many or a class of expanded clone.

cdr3_length | j_call | d_call | v_call | clone_size | cdr3_aa | cdr3_nt
15 | TRBJ1-1 | TRBD1 | TRBV5-4 | . | CASSSHRGLNTEAFF | TGTGCCAGCAGCAGTCACAGGGGTTTGAACACTGAAGCTTTCTTT
17 | TRBJ2-7 | . | TRBV20-1 | once | CSASRSRTVRNSYEQYF | TGCAGTGCTAGTAGGTCTCGTACAGTCCGAAACTCCTACGAGCAGTACTTC
13 | TRBJ2-4 | TRBD2 | TRBV3-1/TRBV3-2 | . | CASSRREGNIQYF | TGTGCCAGCAGCCGGAGGGAGGGAAACATTCAGTACTTC
16 | TRBJ1-2 | . | TRBV4-2 | . | CASSQDLGTTNYGYTF | TGTGCCAGCAGCCAAGATCTGGGGACTACTAACTATGGCTACACCTTC
17 | TRBJ1-1 | TRBD1 | TRBV29-1 | once | CSVGGTGGTLLNTEAFF | TGCAGCGTTGGGGGGACAGGGGGCACGTTACTGAATACTGAAGCTTTCTTT
15 | TRBJ2-7 | TRBD2 | TRBV5-1 | . | CASSLGRGGQETQYF | TGCGCCAGCAGCCTAGGGCGGGGGGGCCAAGAAACGCAGTACTTC
15 | TRBJ2-7 | TRBD2 | TRBV11-1 | . | CASSARAGGPYEQYF | TGTGCCAGCAGCGCACGGGCGGGGGGGCCCTACGAGCAGTACTTC
15 | TRBJ2-7 | . | TRBV6-4 | . | CASRASSRVFYEQYF | TGTGCCAGCAGAGCCTCGAGCAGGGTATTCTACGAGCAGTACTTC
13 | TRBJ2-2 | . | TRBV27 | . | CASSPQVFGELFF | TGTGCCAGCAGCCCACAGGTTTTCGGGGAGCTGTTTTTT
13 | TRBJ1-6 | . | TRBV6-1 | . | CASSEAQNSPLHF | TGTGCCAGCAGTGAAGCACAGAATTCACCCCTCCACTTT
13 | TRBJ1-2 | TRBD1 | TRBV19 | . | CASRRQGAYGYTF | TGTGCCAGTAGGAGACAGGGGGCCTATGGCTACACCTTC
16 | TRBJ2-1 | TRBD2 | TRBV18 | . | CASSPPRGGTLNEQFF | TGTGCCAGCTCACCACCACGGGGGGGGACTCTCAATGAGCAGTTCTTC
15 | TRBJ2-5 | TRBD2 | TRBV5-1 | . | CASEVGRGGEETQYF | TGCGCCTCTGAAGTAGGGCGGGGGGGTGAAGAGACCCAGTACTTC
13 | TRBJ2-5 | TRBD1 | TRBV10-3 | . | CAIGGTGRETQYF | TGTGCCATCGGTGGGACAGGGAGAGAGACCCAGTACTTC
14 | TRBJ1-2 | . | TRBV3-1/TRBV3-2 | few | CASSQLDQRNGYTF | TGTGCCAGCAGCCAGCTCGACCAGCGGAATGGCTACACCTTC
21 | TRBJ1-1 | . | TRBV19 | . | CASIRRIIGDGEGGSTTEAFF | TGTGCCAGTATTAGGAGGATTATCGGCGACGGCGAGGGAGGATCGACCACTGAAGCTTTCTTT
15 | TRBJ2-7 | TRBD1 | TRBV27 | . | CASSLRQGTLHEQYF | TGTGCCAGCAGTTTACGACAGGGGACATTACACGAGCAGTACTTC
14 | TRBJ2-7 | . | TRBV6-5 | . | CASSEAGHSYEQYF | TGTGCCAGCAGCGAGGCCGGACATTCCTACGAGCAGTACTTC
16 | TRBJ2-3 | . | TRBV21-1 | . | CASSTGTSGETDTQYF | TGTGCCAGCAGTACAGGGACTAGCGGGGAGACAGATACGCAGTATTTT
13 | TRBJ2-5 | . | TRBV28 | . | CASSPRGGETQYF | TGTGCCAGCAGCCCCAGGGGAGGGGAGACCCAGTACTTC
15 | TRBJ1-5 | TRBD1 | TRBV5-1 | . | CASSPGQGKDQPQHF | TGCGCCAGCAGCCCTGGACAGGGGAAGGACCAGCCCCAGCATTTT
14 | TRBJ2-3 | . | TRBV3-1/TRBV3-2 | . | CASSLNRGTDTQYF | TGTGCCAGCAGCCTAAACAGGGGCACAGATACGCAGTATTTT
14 | TRBJ1-1 | TRBD1 | TRBV19 | many | CASKVDRVNTEAFF | TGTGCCAGTAAGGTGGACAGGGTGAACACTGAAGCTTTCTTT
13 | TRBJ2-1 | . | TRBV15 | once | CATGKGNSNEQFF | TGTGCCACCGGGAAGGGGAACAGCAATGAGCAGTTCTTC
14 | TRBJ1-5 | . | TRBV30 | . | CAWSQGMSNQPQHF | TGTGCCTGGAGCCAGGGGATGAGCAATCAGCCCCAGCATTTT
13 | TRBJ2-5 | TRBD2 | TRBV3-1/TRBV3-2 | . | CASRRGGGETQYF | TGTGCCAGCAGACGGGGCGGGGGGGAGACCCAGTACTTC
14 | TRBJ1-1 | . | TRBV7-9 | . | CASVRRGSNTEAFF | TGTGCCAGCGTCAGAAGGGGTTCAAACACTGAAGCTTTCTTT
16 | TRBJ2-7 | TRBD1 | TRBV24-1 | . | CATSDASGTGSGEQYF | TGTGCCACCAGTGATGCCTCCGGGACAGGGTCAGGCGAGCAGTACTTC
15 | TRBJ1-6 | . | TRBV6-4 | . | CASSPGSSYNSPLHF | TGTGCCAGCAGCCCGGGGAGCTCCTATAATTCACCCCTCCACTTT
13 | TRBJ1-2 | TRBD1 | TRBV30 | . | CAWSRGQSYGYTF | TGTGCCTGGAGTAGGGGACAGAGCTATGGCTACACCTTC
16 | TRBJ2-1 | TRBD2 | TRBV4-2 | . | CASRKTSGDSYNEQFF | TGTGCCAGCAGGAAGACTAGCGGGGACTCCTACAATGAGCAGTTCTTC
15 | TRBJ1-2 | . | TRBV28 | . | CASSLAELPNYGYTF | TGTGCCAGCAGTTTAGCGGAGCTCCCTAACTATGGCTACACCTTC
14 | TRBJ2-2 | TRBD1 | TRBV28 | . | CASRIQGSSGELFF | TGTGCCAGCAGAATACAGGGGTCTTCCGGGGAGCTGTTTTTT
13 | TRBJ1-4 | TRBD1 | TRBV7-3 | . | CASLDRDNEKLFF | TGTGCCAGCCTAGACAGGGATAATGAAAAACTGTTTTTT
15 | TRBJ2-3 | . | TRBV4-1 | . | CASSPTEVRADTQYF | TGCGCCAGCAGCCCTACTGAGGTTCGGGCAGATACGCAGTATTTT
14 | TRBJ2-5 | . | TRBV6-5 | . | CASSYSNNQETQYF | TGTGCCAGCAGTTACTCGAACAACCAAGAGACCCAGTACTTC
14 | TRBJ2-5 | . | TRBV2 | . | CASRGTVYQETQYF | TGTGCCAGCCGGGGGACGGTGTACCAAGAGACCCAGTACTTC
15 | TRBJ2-2 | . | TRBV11-1 | . | CASSPRTRHTGELFF | TGTGCCAGCAGCCCTAGGACTCGACACACCGGGGAGCTGTTTTTT
15 | TRBJ2-7 | TRBD1 | TRBV4-1 | few | CASSLPGQGVYEQYF | TGCGCCAGCAGCCTCCCCGGACAGGGGGTCTACGAGCAGTACTTC
17 | TRBJ2-3 | TRBD1 | TRBV12-5 | . | CASGFDRGLISTDTQYF | TGTGCTAGTGGTTTCGACAGGGGGCTAATTAGCACAGATACGCAGTATTTT
14 | TRBJ1-3 | . | TRBV6-5 | . | CASSRTVSGNTIYF | TGTGCCAGCAGCCGGACAGTCTCTGGAAACACCATATATTTT
18 | TRBJ2-7 | TRBD2 | TRBV7-9 | few | CASSLKIRLAGKENEQYF | TGTGCCAGCAGCTTAAAGATTAGACTAGCGGGGAAAGAGAACGAGCAGTACTTC
18 | TRBJ1-3 | TRBD1 | TRBV2 | . | CASRELRDRGLSGNTIYF | TGTGCCAGCAGAGAACTCCGGGACAGGGGTCTTTCTGGAAACACCATATATTTT
16 | TRBJ1-1 | . | TRBV7-6 | once | CASSKPPGGMNTEAFF | TGTGCCAGCAGCAAACCTCCGGGGGGGATGAACACTGAAGCTTTCTTT
16 | TRBJ2-3 | . | TRBV3-1/TRBV3-2 | . | CASSPPQAPGTDTQYF | TGTGCCAGCAGCCCCCCCCAGGCTCCGGGCACAGATACGCAGTATTTT
12 | TRBJ2-1 | . | TRBV7-9 | . | CASSLGQGGQFF | TGTGCCAGCAGCTTAGGACAGGGAGGGCAGTTCTTC
11 | TRBJ1-2 | . | TRBV20-1 | once | CSARRGYGYTF | TGCAGTGCCCGACGGGGCTATGGCTACACCTTC
16 | TRBJ2-7 | TRBD2 | TRBV6-1 | . | CASSGTGRGSFYEQYF | TGTGCCAGCAGTGGGACGGGGAGGGGAAGTTTCTACGAGCAGTACTTC
19 | TRBJ2-6 | . | TRBV6-1 | . | CASSDVGRILTSGANVLTF | TGTGCCAGCAGTGATGTTGGCAGGATTTTAACTTCTGGGGCCAACGTCCTGACTTTC
17 | TRBJ2-2 | TRBD2 | TRBV5-1 | . | CASSSSPAGGLTGELFF | TGCGCCAGCAGCTCATCTCCTGCGGGGGGGCTGACCGGGGAGCTGTTTTTT
15 | TRBJ2-3 | TRBD2 | TRBV7-3 | . | CASSLLSGGEDTQYF | TGTGCCAGCAGCTTACTTAGCGGGGGGGAAGATACGCAGTATTTT
13 | TRBJ2-7 | TRBD2 | TRBV30 | . | CASPAGGPNEQYF | TGTGCCTCCCCTGCGGGGGGGCCAAACGAGCAGTACTTC
12 | TRBJ1-2 | . | TRBV7-9 | . | CASSPDRYGYTF | TGTGCCAGCAGCCCAGACAGATATGGCTACACCTTC
16 | TRBJ2-3 | TRBD2 | TRBV4-3 | few | CASSQVSGGHTDTQYF | TGCGCCAGCAGCCAAGTAAGCGGGGGTCACACAGATACGCAGTATTTT
16 | TRBJ2-5 | . | TRBV11-2 | . | CASSPGWAQSQETQYF | TGTGCCAGCAGCCCCGGTTGGGCTCAGAGCCAAGAGACCCAGTACTTC
16 | TRBJ1-3 | . | TRBV10-3 | . | CAISDRQAPSGNTIYF | TGTGCCATCAGTGACAGACAGGCTCCCTCTGGAAACACCATATATTTT
14 | TRBJ1-1 | . | TRBV5-3 | . | CARSCTQGYTEAFF | TGTGCCAGAAGCTGCACACAGGGTTACACTGAAGCTTTCTTT
14 | TRBJ2-7 | TRBD1 | TRBV30 | once | CASGRAQGANEQYF | TGTGCCTCGGGTCGGGCGCAGGGGGCAAACGAGCAGTACTTC
15 | TRBJ2-5 | TRBD2 | TRBV9 | few | CASSKQAGGAETQYF | TGTGCCAGCAGCAAACAAGCGGGGGGGGCGGAGACCCAGTACTTC